Listed below are T cell receptor beta chains from one sample, sequenced in a study of breast tumors, draining lymph nodes, adjacent tissues. Each CDR3 protein gets one entry after TCRdb re-called the multiplex PCR reads with MiXCR. The sample yields 160,000 or so distinct CDR3 sequences, 25% to 40% seen once. Sequenced sample: axillary lymph node tissue. The receptor set was obtained from a female donor with breast cancer. Some clones in this sample may be carry-over from other donors' samples. Each CDR3 is given with its conserved first and last residue. The order of the fields is D gene, V gene, clone size, J gene, CDR3 protein, CDR3 DNA. The D gene is left open where the match is weak. Size tells how often a clone was seen (once, few, many) or the class of an expanded clone, and some rows leave it out.

D gene: TRBD1; V gene: TRBV3-1; clone size: many; J gene: TRBJ2-3; CDR3 protein: CASSHRGGTDTQYF; CDR3 DNA: TGTGCCAGCAGTCACAGGGGTGGCACAGATACGCAGTATTTT
D gene: TRBD2; V gene: TRBV20-1; clone size: .; J gene: TRBJ2-2; CDR3 protein: CSAQSGLAGGRTGELFF; CDR3 DNA: TGCAGTGCTCAATCGGGACTAGCGGGGGGGCGAACCGGGGAGCTGTTTTTT
D gene: TRBD2; V gene: TRBV20-1; clone size: many; J gene: TRBJ2-3; CDR3 protein: CSATLGGSTDAQYF; CDR3 DNA: TGCAGTGCTACTTTGGGGGGGAGCACAGATGCGCAGTATTTT
D gene: TRBD2; V gene: TRBV28; clone size: many; J gene: TRBJ2-3; CDR3 protein: CASSYIRLATDTQYF; CDR3 DNA: TGTGCCAGCAGTTATATTCGACTAGCAACAGATACGCAGTATTTT
D gene: TRBD2; V gene: TRBV6-5; clone size: few; J gene: TRBJ2-3; CDR3 protein: CASSYSNFGRTDTQYF; CDR3 DNA: TGTGCCAGCAGTTACTCGAACTTCGGGAGGACAGATACGCAGTATTTT
D gene: TRBD1; V gene: TRBV7-2; clone size: once; J gene: TRBJ1-5; CDR3 protein: CASSLQGGTYEHF; CDR3 DNA: TGCGCCAGCAGCCTGCAGGGGGGGACCTACGAGCATTTT
D gene: .; V gene: TRBV6-5; clone size: many; J gene: TRBJ1-6; CDR3 protein: CASSYVDQVNSPLHF; CDR3 DNA: TGTGCCAGCAGTTATGTGGACCAGGTCAATTCACCCCTCCACTTT
D gene: TRBD1; V gene: TRBV20-1; clone size: few; J gene: TRBJ1-1; CDR3 protein: CSARDRGQPMDEAFF; CDR3 DNA: TGCAGTGCTAGAGATAGGGGACAGCCGATGGATGAAGCTTTCTTT
D gene: .; V gene: TRBV7-2; clone size: many; J gene: TRBJ2-1; CDR3 protein: CASSRGGGAYNEQFF; CDR3 DNA: TGTGCCAGCAGCCGAGGGGGGGGGGCCTACAATGAGCAGTTCTTC
D gene: TRBD2; V gene: TRBV2; clone size: many; J gene: TRBJ2-1; CDR3 protein: CASRELTSGDYNEQFF; CDR3 DNA: TGTGCCAGCAGGGAGTTAACTAGCGGGGACTACAATGAGCAGTTCTTC
D gene: .; V gene: TRBV9; clone size: many; J gene: TRBJ1-3; CDR3 protein: CASSVDIDSGNTIYF; CDR3 DNA: TGTGCCAGCAGCGTAGATATAGACTCTGGAAACACCATATATTTT
D gene: TRBD1; V gene: TRBV20-1; clone size: many; J gene: TRBJ2-7; CDR3 protein: CSALKTGQGALEQYF; CDR3 DNA: TGCAGTGCTCTCAAGACGGGACAGGGGGCTCTCGAGCAGTACTTC
D gene: .; V gene: TRBV6-4; clone size: .; J gene: TRBJ1-3; CDR3 protein: CASSDSGTSGYTIYF; CDR3 DNA: TGTGCCAGCAGTGACTCCGGGACTAGCGGATACACCATATATTTT
D gene: .; V gene: TRBV20-1; clone size: many; J gene: TRBJ1-6; CDR3 protein: CSARGGSADFNSPLHF; CDR3 DNA: TGCAGTGCTAGAGGAGGGTCCGCGGACTTTAATTCACCCCTCCACTTT
D gene: TRBD1; V gene: TRBV6-5; clone size: many; J gene: TRBJ2-7; CDR3 protein: CASSLTGTGFRYYEQYF; CDR3 DNA: TGTGCCAGCAGCCTAACCGGGACAGGGTTCCGTTACTACGAGCAGTACTTC
D gene: .; V gene: TRBV3-1; clone size: .; J gene: TRBJ2-2; CDR3 protein: CASSRGTGELSF; CDR3 DNA: TGTGCCAGCAGCCGAGGCACCGGGGAGCTGTCTTTT
D gene: .; V gene: TRBV30; clone size: .; J gene: TRBJ1-2; CDR3 protein: CAWSPDSYYGYTF; CDR3 DNA: TGTGCCTGGAGTCCAGACAGCTACTATGGCTACACCTTC
D gene: .; V gene: TRBV29-1; clone size: .; J gene: TRBJ2-3; CDR3 protein: CSLAGGQAGSTDTQYF; CDR3 DNA: TGCAGCCTCGCAGGGGGGCAGGCGGGGAGCACAGATACGCAGTATTTT
D gene: .; V gene: TRBV19; clone size: .; J gene: TRBJ2-3; CDR3 protein: CASSMVWADTQYF; CDR3 DNA: TGTGCCAGTAGTATGGTTTGGGCAGATACGCAGTATTTT
D gene: .; V gene: TRBV7-3; clone size: many; J gene: TRBJ2-7; CDR3 protein: CASSLAPGDYEQYF; CDR3 DNA: TGTGCCAGCAGCTTAGCCCCAGGGGACTACGAGCAGTACTTC
D gene: .; V gene: TRBV20-1; clone size: few; J gene: TRBJ1-1; CDR3 protein: CSAIIRGGSTEAFF; CDR3 DNA: TGCAGTGCTATTATCAGGGGTGGGAGCACTGAAGCTTTCTTT
D gene: .; V gene: TRBV19; clone size: .; J gene: TRBJ1-1; CDR3 protein: CASSMIGENTEAFF; CDR3 DNA: TGTGCCAGTAGTATGATCGGAGAGAACACTGAAGCTTTCTTT
D gene: .; V gene: TRBV7-9; clone size: many; J gene: TRBJ1-2; CDR3 protein: CASSLAQGGYTF; CDR3 DNA: TGTGCCAGCAGCTTAGCGCAGGGTGGCTACACCTTC
D gene: TRBD2; V gene: TRBV9; clone size: many; J gene: TRBJ2-2; CDR3 protein: CASSVTSGNTGGLFF; CDR3 DNA: TGTGCCAGCAGCGTGACTAGCGGGAACACCGGGGGGCTGTTTTTT
D gene: TRBD1; V gene: TRBV9; clone size: .; J gene: TRBJ1-6; CDR3 protein: CASSVATTGRNSPLHF; CDR3 DNA: TGTGCCAGCAGCGTAGCTACGACAGGGAGGAATTCACCCCTCCACTTT
D gene: .; V gene: TRBV9; clone size: many; J gene: TRBJ1-2; CDR3 protein: CASSDVGDYGYTF; CDR3 DNA: TGTGCCAGCAGCGATGTCGGCGACTATGGCTACACCTTC
D gene: .; V gene: TRBV5-1; clone size: many; J gene: TRBJ1-5; CDR3 protein: CASSLIGTERFGNQPQHF; CDR3 DNA: TGCGCCAGCAGCTTGATCGGAACTGAGCGGTTCGGCAATCAGCCCCAGCATTTT
D gene: .; V gene: TRBV6-5; clone size: many; J gene: TRBJ1-2; CDR3 protein: CASSHSLAMNYGYTF; CDR3 DNA: TGTGCCAGCAGTCACTCCTTGGCTATGAACTATGGCTACACCTTC
D gene: .; V gene: TRBV7-9; clone size: many; J gene: TRBJ2-1; CDR3 protein: CASSPGSYNEQFF; CDR3 DNA: TGTGCCAGCAGCCCGGGCTCCTACAATGAGCAGTTCTTC
D gene: .; V gene: TRBV10-3; clone size: many; J gene: TRBJ1-2; CDR3 protein: CAIRGADHYYGYTF; CDR3 DNA: TGTGCCATCCGAGGGGCAGATCACTACTATGGCTACACCTTC
D gene: .; V gene: TRBV27; clone size: many; J gene: TRBJ2-2; CDR3 protein: CASSFAGELFF; CDR3 DNA: TGTGCCAGCAGTTTCGCCGGGGAGCTGTTTTTT
D gene: .; V gene: TRBV6-2/TRBV6-3; clone size: many; J gene: TRBJ2-6; CDR3 protein: CASSYSGANVLTF; CDR3 DNA: TGTGCCAGCAGTTACTCTGGGGCCAACGTCCTGACTTTC
D gene: TRBD2; V gene: TRBV7-2; clone size: once; J gene: TRBJ2-5; CDR3 protein: CASSSERESRQETQYF; CDR3 DNA: TGTGCCAGCAGCTCGGAGCGGGAGAGTCGGCAAGAGACCCAGTACTTC
D gene: .; V gene: TRBV6-6; clone size: .; J gene: TRBJ1-5; CDR3 protein: CASRLDSNQPQHF; CDR3 DNA: TGCGCCAGCAGACTCGACAGCAATCAGCCCCAGCATTTT
D gene: TRBD1; V gene: TRBV19; clone size: many; J gene: TRBJ1-2; CDR3 protein: CASSFPQGGGYTF; CDR3 DNA: TGTGCCAGTAGTTTCCCACAGGGGGGAGGCTACACCTTC
D gene: TRBD2; V gene: TRBV6-1; clone size: .; J gene: TRBJ2-1; CDR3 protein: CASRPGGPGDEQFF; CDR3 DNA: TGTGCCAGCAGACCGGGAGGGCCAGGCGATGAGCAGTTCTTC
D gene: .; V gene: TRBV10-3; clone size: many; J gene: TRBJ2-3; CDR3 protein: CAISDPRGSTDTQYF; CDR3 DNA: TGTGCCATCAGTGACCCCAGGGGTAGCACAGATACGCAGTATTTT
D gene: .; V gene: TRBV5-5; clone size: many; J gene: TRBJ2-7; CDR3 protein: CASSLEQELCF; CDR3 DNA: TGTGCCAGCAGCTTGGAGCAGGAGCTTTGCTTC
D gene: TRBD1; V gene: TRBV11-1; clone size: .; J gene: TRBJ1-6; CDR3 protein: CASGLGGEASPLHF; CDR3 DNA: TGTGCCAGCGGCTTAGGGGGCGAGGCTTCACCCCTCCACTTT
D gene: .; V gene: TRBV7-9; clone size: many; J gene: TRBJ1-2; CDR3 protein: CASSLTSAGLGYTF; CDR3 DNA: TGTGCCAGCAGCTTAACATCAGCCGGGCTGGGCTACACCTTC
D gene: TRBD2; V gene: TRBV7-3; clone size: many; J gene: TRBJ2-1; CDR3 protein: CASSVGLDNEQFF; CDR3 DNA: TGTGCCAGCAGCGTGGGACTAGACAATGAGCAGTTCTTC
D gene: TRBD2; V gene: TRBV7-8; clone size: many; J gene: TRBJ2-1; CDR3 protein: CASSLVAGGMDEQFF; CDR3 DNA: TGTGCCAGCAGCTTAGTCGCGGGGGGGATGGATGAGCAGTTCTTC
D gene: TRBD1; V gene: TRBV6-6; clone size: many; J gene: TRBJ2-3; CDR3 protein: CAYSPSATGGFTDTQYF; CDR3 DNA: TGTGCCTACTCCCCCTCCGCCACAGGGGGGTTCACAGATACGCAGTATTTT
D gene: TRBD2; V gene: TRBV27; clone size: few; J gene: TRBJ2-7; CDR3 protein: CASSMGLAAPYEQYF; CDR3 DNA: TGTGCCAGCAGCATGGGACTAGCGGCCCCCTACGAGCAGTACTTC
D gene: .; V gene: TRBV19; clone size: .; J gene: TRBJ1-4; CDR3 protein: CASSIGSAGVTSEKLFF; CDR3 DNA: TGTGCCAGTAGTATCGGATCGGCCGGGGTAACTAGTGAAAAACTGTTTTTT
D gene: .; V gene: TRBV12-3/TRBV12-4; clone size: .; J gene: TRBJ2-4; CDR3 protein: CASSLAGTQNIQYF; CDR3 DNA: TGTGCCAGCAGTCTTGCCGGGACTCAAAACATTCAGTACTTC
D gene: .; V gene: TRBV19; clone size: many; J gene: TRBJ1-2; CDR3 protein: CASSILVGGYTF; CDR3 DNA: TGTGCCAGTAGTATCTTGGTCGGGGGCTACACCTTC
D gene: .; V gene: TRBV5-4; clone size: many; J gene: TRBJ2-3; CDR3 protein: CASSQLQRADTQYF; CDR3 DNA: TGTGCCAGCAGCCAACTACAGAGAGCAGATACGCAGTATTTT
D gene: .; V gene: TRBV28; clone size: .; J gene: TRBJ1-2; CDR3 protein: CASAPGRYTGGADYGYTF; CDR3 DNA: TGTGCCAGCGCACCGGGCAGATACACCGGGGGCGCGGACTATGGCTACACCTTC
D gene: TRBD1; V gene: TRBV5-1; clone size: many; J gene: TRBJ1-4; CDR3 protein: CASSFLPGQVNEKLFF; CDR3 DNA: TGCGCCAGCAGCTTCCTACCGGGACAGGTTAATGAAAAACTGTTTTTT
D gene: .; V gene: TRBV5-8; clone size: many; J gene: TRBJ2-7; CDR3 protein: CASSLGLIPHEQYF; CDR3 DNA: TGTGCCAGCAGCCTCGGACTAATTCCCCACGAGCAGTACTTC
D gene: .; V gene: TRBV9; clone size: many; J gene: TRBJ2-1; CDR3 protein: CASSPYTGSAPYNEQFF; CDR3 DNA: TGTGCCAGCAGCCCATACACAGGGTCGGCCCCATACAATGAGCAGTTCTTC
D gene: .; V gene: TRBV20-1; clone size: .; J gene: TRBJ2-5; CDR3 protein: CGAREQGQTQYF; CDR3 DNA: TGCGGTGCTAGGGAGCAGGGTCAGACCCAGTACTTC
D gene: .; V gene: TRBV27; clone size: many; J gene: TRBJ2-1; CDR3 protein: CASTLRNEQFF; CDR3 DNA: TGTGCCAGCACGCTGCGGAATGAGCAGTTCTTC
D gene: TRBD1; V gene: TRBV11-3; clone size: many; J gene: TRBJ2-2; CDR3 protein: CASAKYRGTGELFF; CDR3 DNA: TGTGCCAGCGCAAAGTACAGGGGAACCGGGGAGCTGTTTTTT
D gene: .; V gene: TRBV7-3; clone size: .; J gene: TRBJ2-6; CDR3 protein: CASSLKPDVAGLRGANVLTF; CDR3 DNA: TGTGCCAGCAGCTTGAAGCCTGATGTGGCGGGGCTTCGTGGGGCCAACGTCCTGACTTTC
D gene: TRBD2; V gene: TRBV19; clone size: many; J gene: TRBJ2-3; CDR3 protein: CASKTSGSATDTQYF; CDR3 DNA: TGTGCCAGCAAGACTAGCGGGAGTGCTACAGATACGCAGTATTTT
D gene: .; V gene: TRBV5-1; clone size: many; J gene: TRBJ1-3; CDR3 protein: CASSTQTGGNTIYF; CDR3 DNA: TGCGCCAGCAGCACCCAGACCGGGGGAAACACCATATATTTT
D gene: TRBD1; V gene: TRBV20-1; clone size: .; J gene: TRBJ2-5; CDR3 protein: CSAQTGETQSF; CDR3 DNA: TGCAGTGCGCAGACAGGGGAGACCCAGTCCTTC
D gene: .; V gene: TRBV19; clone size: many; J gene: TRBJ2-6; CDR3 protein: CASSIGVGVSGANVLTF; CDR3 DNA: TGTGCCAGTAGTATTGGTGTGGGGGTATCAGGGGCCAACGTCCTGACTTTC